This TCR beta chain appears in the sequencing data of a study of regulatory and conventional T cells in RAG deficiency. Conventional CD4+ T cells were sorted from blood as CD25-low CD127-high cells. Clones were read by immunoSEQ multiplex PCR, and TCRdb kept only the in-frame ones, dropping some. This table has approximately 48,000 clones, over 80% appearing once. The sample was also reused in another study, on regulatory T cells. That paper notes: Amplification used 52 TRBV primers and 13 TRBJ primers.

The specimen sequenced was CD4+ effector T cells sorted from blood. The TCR sequence derives from a human donor in good health.

The CDR3 nucleotides are TGTGCCAGCAGTGTAGAAGGAGGGGTGAACACTGAAGCTTTCTTT. Its protein is CASSVEGGVNTEAFF. This chain connects TRBV2 to TRBJ1-1, with D tentatively TRBD1 (5 bases). This CDR3 has 15 residues. Germline V lookup: CDR1 SNHLY, CDR2 FYNNEI. V was trimmed by 4 bases and J by 0 bases, leaving 12 bases between them.